One and the same sample provided the 26 T cell receptor beta chains below, sequenced in a study of neurological immune-mediated disorders. MiXCR, run by TCRdb on the 5' RACE reads, gives a single entry per CDR3 protein. The sample shows fewer than 90,000 distinct CDR3 sequences, over 9% of them seen only once. Sequencing was carried out using PBMCs. These receptors were collected from a man aged 40-49 years in good health.

This clonotype came up many times. The chain carries TRBV4-1 and TRBJ1-1; 7 nucleotides line up with TRBD1. This CDR3 region has 18 residues. In germline, CDR1 is MGHRA, CDR2 YSYEKL. Trimming took 2 bases from V and 0 from J; bases not matched to a gene: 12. This CDR3 is CASSQTPTGKDMNTEAFF. The CDR3 DNA reads as TGCGCCAGCAGCCAAACCCCGACAGGGAAGGATATGAACACTGAAGCTTTCTTT.

The sample holds many counts of this clonotype. The chain joins TRBV20-1 to TRBJ2-3; D remains ambiguous. Germline V gives CDR1 DFQATT, CDR2 SNEGSKA (reference sequence). The CDR3 extends over 14 amino acids. V shed 6 bases and J shed 0 bases, with 13 bases lying between them. The CDR3 spells CSAPAKLSTDTQYF. The CDR3 bases are TGCAGTGCCCCGGCCAAACTTAGCACAGATACGCAGTATTTT.

This clonotype showed up many times. The rearrangement joins TRBV2 to TRBJ1-2; TRBD1 matches 8 bases. Germline trimming cut 11 bases from V and 6 bases from J; bases unmatched to any gene: 8. The CDR3 loop spans 12 amino acids. The germline CDR1 and CDR2 sequences are SNHLY and FYNNEI. CDR3 residues: CAPSDREDGYTF. For the CDR3, the DNA is TGTGCCCCGTCGGACAGGGAGGATGGCTACACCTTC.

This clonotype appeared many times. The chain links TRBV14 to TRBJ2-1, with 9 positions matching TRBD2. The CDR3 loop spans 16 amino acids. The junction had 5 bases not matched to a gene; V was cut back by 3 bases and J by 2 bases. Germline V CDR1 and CDR2: SGHDN, FVKESK. CDR3 loop: CASSHLAGPPYNEQFF. The CDR3 bases are TGTGCCAGCAGCCATCTAGCGGGACCCCCCTACAATGAGCAGTTCTTC. Full variable domain (outside the CDR3, taken from reference TRBV14 and TRBJ2-1): EAGVTQFPSHSVIEKGQTVTLRCDPISGHDNLYWYRRVMGKEIKFLLHFVKESKQDESGMPNNRFLAERTGGTYSTLKVQPAELEDSGVYFCASSHLAGPPYNEQFFGPGTRLTVL.

Concerning this clonotype itself: The DNA is omitted, as the CDR3 cannot be located on it reliably, and the CDR3 follows TCRdb's listing. The CDR3: CASSFYICSASGGADYNEQFF. The genes are TRBV5-8 and TRBJ2-1; TRBD2, the D gene given by the table, was not confirmed from the DNA. The germline gives CDR1 SGHTS, CDR2 YDEGEE. The CDR3 extends over 21 residues, inclusive of both ends.

In this sample, this clonotype turned up many times. CDR3 loop: CASSSRRGETQYF. CDR3 sequence (DNA): TGTGCCAGCAGCTCAAGGAGGGGGGAGACCCAGTACTTC. J is TRBJ2-5 and V is TRBV7-8; D possibly uses TRBD1 or TRBD2 (6 bases each). The length of the CDR3 is 13 residues. Per the germline V gene, CDR1 is SGHVS and CDR2 is FQNEAQ. The germline V and J ends were trimmed by 4 bases and 5 bases, with 11 bases remaining between them.

J is TRBJ1-1 and V is TRBV28; TRBD1 aligns across 7 bases. The CDR3 spans 16 residues. Losses at the gene ends were 7 bases for V and 3 bases for J; bases not matched to a gene: 14. Per germline, CDR1 MDHEN and CDR2 SYDVKM. The CDR3 DNA reads as TGTGCCAGCACTACTCCTCTGACGGGACAGTACACTGAAGCTTTCTTT. Translation gives CASTTPLTGQYTEAFF. The full variable domain, completed using reference TRBV28 and TRBJ1-1, is DVKVTQSSRYLVKRTGEKVFLECVQDMDHENMFWYRQDPGLGLRLIYFSYDVKMKEKGDIPEGYSVSREKKERFSLILESASTNQTSMYLCASTTPLTGQYTEAFFGQGTRLTVV.

This clonotype was picked up many times. This chain uses TRBV7-2 with TRBJ2-3; D gene uncertain. CDR3 length: 13 residues. Deletions cut 5 bases from V and 4 bases from J, with 10 bases between. Per the germline V gene, CDR1 is SGHTA and CDR2 is FQGNSA. CDR3: CASSPVVPDTQYF. The CDR3 DNA reads as TGTGCCAGCAGCCCGGTGGTCCCAGATACGCAGTATTTT.

This clonotype has a count of ten or more. This sequence joins TRBV6-5 and TRBJ2-1; D possibly corresponds to TRBD2 (6 bases). Germline values: CDR1 MNHEY, CDR2 SVGAGI. The V gene lost 3 bases and the J gene lost 7 bases, with 16 bases spanning the gap. The CDR3 loop spans 15 amino acids. The CDR3 DNA sequence: TGTGCCAGCAGTTATGGTAGCGGTGGGGAAAATGAGCAGTTCTTC. It yields the protein CASSYGSGGENEQFF.

This clonotype has only a few counts. The rearrangement uses TRBV2 and TRBJ2-2; D possibly corresponds to TRBD1 (5 bases). The CDR3 has 15 amino acids. The germline V gene encodes CDR1 SNHLY and CDR2 FYNNEI. V was shortened by 3 bases and J by 1 base, with 9 bases between the two germline ends. The chain's CDR3 is CASSEAGQNTGELFF. In nucleotides, the CDR3 is TGTGCCAGCAGTGAGGCAGGGCAGAACACCGGGGAGCTGTTTTTT.

This clonotype was seen ten or more times. The rearrangement uses TRBV21-1 and TRBJ1-6; the listed D gene, TRBD1, was not tested against the DNA. TRBV21-1 is a known pseudogene. This CDR3 region has 14 residues. The CDR3 bases are TGTGCCAGCAGCAAAAGGTCCAGGGAGTCACCCCTCCACTTT. This sequence encodes CASSKRSRESPLHF.

This clonotype was counted ten times or more. The chain has TRBV29-1 and TRBJ1-3; no clear D. The germline CDR1 and CDR2 sequences are SQVTM and ANQGSEA. The CDR3 contains 12 residues. V gave up 6 bases and J gave up 0 bases, with 6 bases separating them. CDR3 sequence: CSVTTSGNTIYF. DNA of the CDR3: TGCAGCGTAACCACCTCTGGAAACACCATATATTTT.

The chain is built from TRBV14 and TRBJ2-3; 12 bases map to TRBD2. The CDR3 is 17 residues long. Germline V gene lookup returns CDR1 SGHDN and CDR2 FVKESK. V was pared by 0 bases and J by 0 bases, with 1 base of the junction left unmatched. The CDR3 nucleotides read TGTGCCAGCAGCCAAGATCTAGCGGGGGGGAGCACAGATACGCAGTATTTT. This gives the protein CASSQDLAGGSTDTQYF.

This clonotype was detected many times. The chain carries TRBV20-1 and TRBJ2-1; D possibly corresponds to TRBD1 (5 bases). V was clipped by 0 bases and J by 10 bases, with 10 bases between them. Per the germline V gene, CDR1 is DFQATT and CDR2 is SNEGSKA (reference sequence). This CDR3 spans 12 amino acids. The CDR3 reads CSARDDRWEQFF. CDR3 nucleotide sequence: TGCAGTGCTAGAGATGACAGATGGGAGCAGTTCTTC.

In this sample, this clonotype turned up many times. The rearrangement joins TRBV9 to TRBJ1-2; D ambiguous. Trimming cost V 3 bases and J 4 bases, with 16 bases left between them. CDR1 and CDR2 (germline): SGDLS, YYNGEE. The CDR3 has 15 amino acids. The CDR3, as DNA: TGTGCCAGCAGCGGGCCCTTGCCAGGTTCCTATGGCTACACCTTC. This encodes CASSGPLPGSYGYTF.

In its sample, this clonotype was seen many times. The chain joins TRBV10-3 to TRBJ1-1; D is undetermined. The length of the CDR3 is 13 residues. V lost 2 bases, J lost 7 bases, and 11 bases lay in between. The germline V gene has CDR1 ENHRY and CDR2 SYGVKD. The CDR3 sequence: CAISESGLDEAFF. CDR3 sequence (DNA): TGTGCCATCAGTGAGAGTGGACTGGATGAAGCTTTCTTT.

This clonotype was seen at least ten times. The CDR3 loop is CASSLSPIEQYF. DNA of the CDR3: TGTGCCAGCAGCTTATCTCCTATAGAGCAGTACTTC. The rearrangement joins TRBV7-2 to TRBJ2-7; the D is unclear. CDR1 is SGHTA, CDR2 FQGNSA, per germline. V dropped 2 bases and J dropped 7 bases, with 9 bases sitting between them. CDR3 length equals 12 residues.

A remark on this clonotype: A read error is possible here, since a much larger clone lies one base away. The rearrangement links TRBV19 to TRBJ2-2, with 7 bases identical to TRBD1. CDR1 LNHDA and CDR2 SQIVND come from the germline V gene (reference sequence). There are 13 residues in the CDR3. With V trimmed by 9 bases and J by 4 bases, 5 bases remained unmatched. Here the CDR3 reads CASGDRPTGELFF. The CDR3 region has the DNA TGTGCCAGCGGGGACAGACCCACCGGGGAGCTGTTTTTT.

Ten or more counts support this clonotype. V gene TRBV7-9 combines with J gene TRBJ2-7; the match to TRBD2 covers 14 bases. After removal of 5 bases from V and 1 base from J, the junction contained 4 bases not matched to a gene. The CDR3 totals 16 residues. Germline CDR1 is SEHNR and CDR2 is FQNEAQ (reference sequence). The CDR3 DNA reads TGTGCCAGCAGCGTGGGACTAGCGGGAGATTCCTACGAGCAGTACTTC. Protein product: CASSVGLAGDSYEQYF.

The table lists this clonotype with many counts. V usage is TRBV5-1 and J usage is TRBJ2-5, with TRBD2 matching 10 bases. CDR1 SGHRS and CDR2 YFSETQ come from the germline V gene. The CDR3 is 17 residues long. V shed 0 bases and J 4 bases; nucleotides not matched to a gene: 9. CDR3 DNA: TGCGCCAGCAGCTTGGATCTAGCGGGAGCTGGGGGAGAGACCCAGTACTTC. It encodes CASSLDLAGAGGETQYF.

This clonotype was detected many times. The rearrangement links TRBV9 to TRBJ1-4, with 7 positions matching TRBD1. The CDR3 has 19 amino acids. Germline V gene lookup returns CDR1 SGDLS and CDR2 YYNGEE. V lost 4 bases, J lost 5 bases, and 20 bases stayed unmatched. CDR3 DNA sequence: TGTGCCAGCAGCTTTAGCTCCCAACAAAAAGGACAGGAAAATGAAAAACTGTTTTTT. Protein product: CASSFSSQQKGQENEKLFF.

This clonotype has at least ten counts. The rearrangement uses TRBV5-1 and TRBJ1-1, with no clear D. Trimming cost V 0 bases and J 6 bases, with 15 bases left between them. Germline V gives CDR1 SGHRS, CDR2 YFSETQ. The CDR3 is 15 residues long. In nucleotides, the CDR3 is TGCGCCAGCAGCTTGGATCCGGGTTCGAGCCCTGAAGCTTTCTTT. Amino acid sequence: CASSLDPGSSPEAFF. Together with reference TRBV5-1 and TRBJ1-1, the CDR3 gives the full variable domain: KAGVTQTPRYLIKTRGQQVTLSCSPISGHRSVSWYQQTPGQGLQFLFEYFSETQRNKGNFPGRFSGRQFSNSRSEMNVSTLELGDSALYLCASSLDPGSSPEAFFGQGTRLTVV.

This clonotype was observed at least ten times. The chain links TRBV7-2 to TRBJ1-1, with a possible D match to TRBD1 (6 bases). There are 14 residues in the CDR3. Between the trimmed V and J ends, which lost 3 bases and 5 bases, there was a span of 13 bases. Germline loops: CDR1 SGHTA, CDR2 FQGNSA. The CDR3: CASSFAGGGTEAFF. The DNA of the CDR3 is TGTGCCAGCAGCTTTGCGGGGGGCGGGACTGAAGCTTTCTTT.

The table lists this clonotype with many counts. CDR3 amino acids: CASSGRTQTNTGELFF. CDR3 sequence (DNA): TGTGCCAGCAGCGGTAGGACACAGACGAACACCGGGGAGCTGTTTTTT. The chain has TRBV7-9 and TRBJ2-2; possible D gene TRBD1, 5 bases. The CDR3 runs 16 residues. V was cut by 5 bases and J by 0 bases, with 13 bases left in between. Germline assignment: CDR1 SEHNR and CDR2 FQNEAQ (reference sequence).

This chain uses TRBV27 with TRBJ2-1; TRBD2 matches 12 bases. The CDR3 length is 17 residues. V was pared by 6 bases and J by 10 bases, with 16 bases of the junction left unmatched. CDR1 and CDR2 (germline): MNHEY, SMNVEV (reference sequence). The DNA for the CDR3 is TGTGCCAGCAGGGCCCGTACCCTAGCGGGAGGGCTTCAGGAGCAGTTCTTC. Translating gives CASRARTLAGGLQEQFF.

In this sample, this clonotype turned up many times. For the CDR3, the DNA is TGTGCCAGCAGCGTCGGTTGGGATGAGCAGTTCTTC. Protein product: CASSVGWDEQFF. The rearrangement uses TRBV7-9 and TRBJ2-1; no reliable D call. Germline V lookup: CDR1 SEHNR, CDR2 FQNEAQ (reference sequence). This CDR3 comprises 12 residues. V was cut by 5 bases and J by 8 bases, with 10 bases left in between.